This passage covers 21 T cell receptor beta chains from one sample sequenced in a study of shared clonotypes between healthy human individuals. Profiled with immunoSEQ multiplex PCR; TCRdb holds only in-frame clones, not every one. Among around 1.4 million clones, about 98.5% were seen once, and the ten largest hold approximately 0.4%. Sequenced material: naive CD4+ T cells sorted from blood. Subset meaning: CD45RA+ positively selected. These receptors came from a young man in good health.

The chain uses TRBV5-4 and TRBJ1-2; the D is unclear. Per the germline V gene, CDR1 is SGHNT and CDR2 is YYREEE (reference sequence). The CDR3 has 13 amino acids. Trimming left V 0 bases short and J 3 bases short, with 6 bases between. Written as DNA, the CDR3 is TGTGCCAGCAGCTTGGAGCCAGACTATGGCTACACCTTC. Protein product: CASSLEPDYGYTF.

The CDR3 here is CSVASSGGTEAFF. The CDR3 DNA reads TGCAGCGTTGCGTCGTCGGGGGGGACTGAAGCTTTCTTT. The chain joins TRBV29-1 to TRBJ1-1, with a weak D call TRBD1 (5 bases). Germline CDR1 reads SQVTM; CDR2 reads ANQGSEA. The V gene lost 4 bases and the J gene lost 5 bases, with 14 bases spanning the gap. This CDR3 has 13 amino acids.

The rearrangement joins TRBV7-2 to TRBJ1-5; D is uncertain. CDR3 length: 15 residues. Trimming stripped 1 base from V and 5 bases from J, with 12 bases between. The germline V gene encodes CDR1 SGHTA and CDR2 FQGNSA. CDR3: CASSLGVHKYQPQHF. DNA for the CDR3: TGTGCCAGCAGCTTAGGAGTACACAAATATCAGCCCCAGCATTTT.

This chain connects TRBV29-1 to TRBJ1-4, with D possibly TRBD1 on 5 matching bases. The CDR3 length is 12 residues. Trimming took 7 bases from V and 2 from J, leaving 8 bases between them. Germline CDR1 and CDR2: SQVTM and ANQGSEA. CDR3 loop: CSGWGTNEKLFF. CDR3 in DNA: TGCAGCGGTTGGGGCACTAATGAAAAACTGTTTTTT. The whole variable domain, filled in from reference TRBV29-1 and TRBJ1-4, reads SAVISQKPSRDICQRGTSLTIQCQVDSQVTMMFWYRQQPGQSLTLIATANQGSEATYESGFVIDKFPISRPNLTFSTLTVSNMSPEDSSIYLCSGWGTNEKLFFGSGTQLSVL.

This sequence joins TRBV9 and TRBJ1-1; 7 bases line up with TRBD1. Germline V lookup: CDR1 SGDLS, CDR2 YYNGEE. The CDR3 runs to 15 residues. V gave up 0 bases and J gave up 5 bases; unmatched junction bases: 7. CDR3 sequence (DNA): TGTGCCAGCAGCGTAGAATACAGGGGAGAAACTGAAGCTTTCTTT. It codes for CASSVEYRGETEAFF.

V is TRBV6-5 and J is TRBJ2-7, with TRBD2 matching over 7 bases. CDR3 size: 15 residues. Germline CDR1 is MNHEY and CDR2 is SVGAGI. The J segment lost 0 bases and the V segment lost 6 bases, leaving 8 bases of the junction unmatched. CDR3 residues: CASRTGTKSSYEQYF. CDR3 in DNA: TGTGCCAGCAGAACCGGGACTAAAAGCTCCTACGAGCAGTACTTC.

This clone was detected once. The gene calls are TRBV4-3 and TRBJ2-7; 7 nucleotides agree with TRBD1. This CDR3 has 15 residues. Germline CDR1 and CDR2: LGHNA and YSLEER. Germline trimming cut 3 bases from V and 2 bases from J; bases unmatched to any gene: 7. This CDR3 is CASSQYRGYTYEQYF. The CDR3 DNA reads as TGCGCCAGCAGCCAGTACAGGGGATACACCTACGAGCAGTACTTC.

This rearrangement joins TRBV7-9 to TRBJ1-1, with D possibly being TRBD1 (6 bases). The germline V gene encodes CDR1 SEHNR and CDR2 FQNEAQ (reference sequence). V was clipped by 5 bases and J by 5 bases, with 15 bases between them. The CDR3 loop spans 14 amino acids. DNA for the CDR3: TGTGCCAGCAGCCCTTTTGGGGGCCGGACTGAAGCTTTCTTT. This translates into CASSPFGGRTEAFF.

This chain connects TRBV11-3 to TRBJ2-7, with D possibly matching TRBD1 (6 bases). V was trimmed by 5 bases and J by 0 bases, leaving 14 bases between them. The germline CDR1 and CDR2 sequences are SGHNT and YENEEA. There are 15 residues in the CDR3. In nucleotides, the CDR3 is TGTGCCAGCAGCCGCCGACAGGTAAGCTCCTACGAGCAGTACTTC. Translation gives CASSRRQVSSYEQYF.

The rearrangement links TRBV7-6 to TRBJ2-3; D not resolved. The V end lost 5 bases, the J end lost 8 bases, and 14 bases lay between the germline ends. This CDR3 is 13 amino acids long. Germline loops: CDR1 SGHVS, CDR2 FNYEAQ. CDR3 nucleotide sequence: TGTGCCAGCAGCGCCCTCTTATCATTTACGCAGTATTTT. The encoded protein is CASSALLSFTQYF.

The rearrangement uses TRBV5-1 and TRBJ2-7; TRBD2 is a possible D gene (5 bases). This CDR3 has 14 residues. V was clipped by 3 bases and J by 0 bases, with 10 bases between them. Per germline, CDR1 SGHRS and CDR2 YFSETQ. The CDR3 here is CASSYDGNSYEQYF. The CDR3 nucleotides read TGCGCCAGCAGCTACGACGGGAACTCCTACGAGCAGTACTTC.

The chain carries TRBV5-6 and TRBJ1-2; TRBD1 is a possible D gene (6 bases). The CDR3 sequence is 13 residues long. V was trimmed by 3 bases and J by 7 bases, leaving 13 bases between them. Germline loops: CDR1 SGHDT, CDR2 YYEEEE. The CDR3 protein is CASSSTGISGYTF. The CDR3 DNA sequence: TGTGCCAGCAGCTCTACAGGGATATCTGGCTACACCTTC.

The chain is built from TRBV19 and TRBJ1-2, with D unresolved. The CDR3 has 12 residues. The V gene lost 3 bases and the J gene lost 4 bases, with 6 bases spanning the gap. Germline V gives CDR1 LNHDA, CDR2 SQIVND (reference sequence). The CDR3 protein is CASSIRSYGYTF. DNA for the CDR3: TGTGCCAGTAGTATTAGGAGCTATGGCTACACCTTC.

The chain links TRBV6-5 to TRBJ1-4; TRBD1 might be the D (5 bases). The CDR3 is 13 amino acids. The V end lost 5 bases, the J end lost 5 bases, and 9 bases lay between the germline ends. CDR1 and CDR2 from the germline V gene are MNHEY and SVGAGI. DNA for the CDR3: TGTGCCAGCAGTGGCAGGGTAAATGAAAAACTGTTTTTT. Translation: CASSGRVNEKLFF.

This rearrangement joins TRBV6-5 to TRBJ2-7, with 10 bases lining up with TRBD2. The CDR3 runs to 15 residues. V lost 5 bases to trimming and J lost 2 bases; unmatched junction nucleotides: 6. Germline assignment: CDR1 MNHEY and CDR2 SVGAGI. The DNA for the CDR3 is TGTGCCAGCAGTCCAGGACTAGCGGCCGCCTACGAGCAGTACTTC. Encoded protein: CASSPGLAAAYEQYF.

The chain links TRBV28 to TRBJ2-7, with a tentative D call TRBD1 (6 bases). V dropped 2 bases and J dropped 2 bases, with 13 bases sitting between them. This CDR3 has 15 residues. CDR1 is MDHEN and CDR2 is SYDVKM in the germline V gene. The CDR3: CASSLGGQGTYEQYF. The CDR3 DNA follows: TGTGCCAGCAGTTTAGGCGGGCAGGGGACCTACGAGCAGTACTTC.

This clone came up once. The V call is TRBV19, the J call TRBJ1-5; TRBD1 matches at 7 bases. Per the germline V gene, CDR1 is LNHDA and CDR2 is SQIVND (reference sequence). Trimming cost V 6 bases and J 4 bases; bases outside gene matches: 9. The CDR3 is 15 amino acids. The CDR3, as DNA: TGTGCCAGTAGCATAAGACAGGGAGGTAATCAGCCCCAGCATTTT. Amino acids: CASSIRQGGNQPQHF. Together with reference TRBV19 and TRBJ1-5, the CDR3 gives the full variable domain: DGGITQSPKYLFRKEGQNVTLSCEQNLNHDAMYWYRQDPGQGLRLIYYSQIVNDFQKGDIAEGYSVSREKKESFPLTVTSAQKNPTAFYLCASSIRQGGNQPQHFGDGTRLSIL.

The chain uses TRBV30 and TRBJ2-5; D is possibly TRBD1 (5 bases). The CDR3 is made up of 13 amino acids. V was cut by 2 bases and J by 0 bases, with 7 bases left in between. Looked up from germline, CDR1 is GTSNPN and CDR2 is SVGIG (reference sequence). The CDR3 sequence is CAWSSRDQETQYF. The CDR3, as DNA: TGTGCCTGGAGTTCCAGGGACCAAGAGACCCAGTACTTC.

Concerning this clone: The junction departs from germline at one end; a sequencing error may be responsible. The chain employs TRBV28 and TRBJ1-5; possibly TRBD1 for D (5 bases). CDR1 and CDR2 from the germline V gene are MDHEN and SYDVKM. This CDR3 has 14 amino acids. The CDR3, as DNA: TGTGCCAGCCTCGACAGAGATAGCAATCGGCCCCAGCATTTT. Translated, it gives CASLDRDSNRPQHF.

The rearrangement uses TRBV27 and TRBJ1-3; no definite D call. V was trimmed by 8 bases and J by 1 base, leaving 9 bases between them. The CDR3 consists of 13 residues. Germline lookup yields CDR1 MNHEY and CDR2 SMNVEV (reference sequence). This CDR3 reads CASGPQSGNTIYF. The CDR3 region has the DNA TGTGCCAGCGGTCCACAATCTGGAAACACCATATATTTT.

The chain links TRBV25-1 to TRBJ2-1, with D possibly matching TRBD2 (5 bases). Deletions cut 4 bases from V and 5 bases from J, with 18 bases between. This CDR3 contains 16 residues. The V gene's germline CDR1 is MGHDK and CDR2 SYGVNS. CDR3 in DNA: TGTGCCAGCAGTGGAGGGCAGCGGAGGTGGGACAATGAGCAGTTCTTC. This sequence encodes CASSGGQRRWDNEQFF. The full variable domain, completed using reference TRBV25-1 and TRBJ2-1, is EADIYQTPRYLVIGTGKKITLECSQTMGHDKMYWYQQDPGMELHLIHYSYGVNSTEKGDLSSESTVSRIRTEHFPLTLESARPSHTSQYLCASSGGQRRWDNEQFFGPGTRLTVL.